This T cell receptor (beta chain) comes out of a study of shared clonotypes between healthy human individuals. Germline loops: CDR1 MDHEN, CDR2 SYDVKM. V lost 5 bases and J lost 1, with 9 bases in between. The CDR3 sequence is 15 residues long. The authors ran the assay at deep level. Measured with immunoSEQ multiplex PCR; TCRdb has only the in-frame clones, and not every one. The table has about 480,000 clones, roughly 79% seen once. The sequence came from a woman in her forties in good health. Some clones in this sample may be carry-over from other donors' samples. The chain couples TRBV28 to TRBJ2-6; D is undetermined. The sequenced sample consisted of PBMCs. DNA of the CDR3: TGTGCCAGCAGTCCGGCCCTGTCTGGGGCCAACGTCCTGACTTTC. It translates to CASSPALSGANVLTF.